The entry below describes one TCR beta chain. No antigen is known for it. Germline assignment: CDR1 MGHRA and CDR2 YSYEKL. The V and J ends lost 4 bases and 4 bases, in that order; junction bases with no gene match: 6. This CDR3 region has 14 residues. These data belong to a study of cytomegalovirus exposure and HLA in healthy donors. 60 Vbeta and 13 Jbeta primers were used in PCR. TCRdb's copy holds only in-frame clones and misses some; the assay was immunoSEQ multiplex PCR. The sample carries approximately 250,000 clones, around 80% recorded once. Study observations and caveats: Rare TCR sequences predominated, though certain public TCRs were found in many donors. Analysis performed later showed TCR beta chains linked to HLA being more clonally expanded than equally common others. Most CMV-associated TCR beta chains were later found to appear HLA-restricted. TCR beta V- and J-gene trimming was later associated with a missense DCLRE1C variant.

This rearrangement joins TRBV4-1 to TRBJ2-7; 8 bases are a match to TRBD1. Sequenced sample: PBMCs. This sequence originates from a boy between 5 and 17 years old in good health and CMV-seronegative. Here the CDR3 reads CASSPQNRGYEQYF. The CDR3, as DNA: TGCGCCAGCAGCCCCCAAAACAGGGGGTACGAGCAGTACTTC.